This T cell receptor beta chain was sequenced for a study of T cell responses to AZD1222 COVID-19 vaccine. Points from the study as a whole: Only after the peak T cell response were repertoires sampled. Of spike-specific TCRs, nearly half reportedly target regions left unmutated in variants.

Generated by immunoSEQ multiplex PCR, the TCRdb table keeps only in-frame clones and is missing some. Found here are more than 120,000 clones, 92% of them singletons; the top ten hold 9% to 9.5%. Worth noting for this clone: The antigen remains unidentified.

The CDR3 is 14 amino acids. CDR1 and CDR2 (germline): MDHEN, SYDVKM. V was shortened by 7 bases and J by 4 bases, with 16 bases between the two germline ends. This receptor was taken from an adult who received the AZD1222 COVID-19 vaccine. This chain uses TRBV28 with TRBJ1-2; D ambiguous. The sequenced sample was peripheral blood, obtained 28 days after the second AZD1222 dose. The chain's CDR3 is CASTTPRTVYGYTF. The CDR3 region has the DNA TGTGCCAGCACCACCCCTCGGACGGTCTATGGCTACACCTTC.